This entry is about one T cell receptor beta chain. The CDR3 consists of 15 residues. Per germline, CDR1 SGHDN and CDR2 FVKESK. V lost 4 bases and J lost 0, with 11 bases in between. These data come from a study of blood T cell repertoires in COVID-19. Study at large: The United States, Italy and Spain supplied acute and convalescent COVID-19 samples. T cells, B-cell-depleted T cells, or PBMCs provided the cDNA or gDNA that served as material.

In the source study's methods: Estimation of nucleated cell counts was performed using reference gene primer amplification. Here immunoSEQ multiplex PCR was the method, and the copy in TCRdb shows in-frame clones only, minus some. D and trimming come from the DNA, and the V and J calls and clone size come from that table. The sample consists of fewer than 85,000 clones, about 90% of them appearing once. This receptor was obtained from a man aged 45 to 65 with active COVID-19. Source material: peripheral blood. The J gene is TRBJ2-3, the V gene TRBV14; D is perhaps TRBD2 (6 bases). Here the CDR3 DNA reads TGTGCCAGCAGCCGGAGACTAGGTAGCACAGATACGCAGTATTTT. This translates into CASSRRLGSTDTQYF.